Below, 18 T cell receptor beta chains from the same sample are listed, as sequenced in a study of T-cell memory formation after mild COVID-19. TCRdb itself ran the 5' RACE reads through MiXCR, one entry per CDR3 protein. The sample lists hundreds of thousands of distinct CDR3 sequences, roughly 8% occurring once. The sequenced sample was PBMCs or a T cell subset sorted from them (not recorded which). These receptors were taken from a man in his late teens or twenties who had mild COVID-19 (a few samples of this study predate the infection). Cell type and time point are not known.

V is TRBV20-1 and J is TRBJ2-7; 7 bases are shared with TRBD1. The CDR3 runs 13 residues. Germline CDR1 reads DFQATT; CDR2 reads SNEGSKA (reference sequence). With 2 bases clipped from V and 6 bases from J, the junction kept 7 bases outside the gene matches. The chain's CDR3 is CSARKTGFLEQYV. The DNA for the CDR3 is TGCAGTGCTAGAAAGACAGGGTTTCTCGAGCAGTACGTC.

This clonotype was counted many times. V usage is TRBV19 and J usage is TRBJ1-1, with a tentative D call TRBD1 (6 bases). Germline CDR1 and CDR2: LNHDA and SQIVND (reference sequence). V was cut by 7 bases and J by 5 bases, with 14 bases left in between. There are 13 residues in the CDR3. As DNA, the CDR3 is TGTGCCAGTAAGGAATCCGGGACAACTGAAGCTTTCTTT. Protein: CASKESGTTEAFF.

This clonotype was counted between two and nine times. The chain links TRBV20-1 to TRBJ2-5; D possibly corresponds to TRBD1 (6 bases). The germline V gene encodes CDR1 DFQATT and CDR2 SNEGSKA (reference sequence). This CDR3 has 14 residues. Trimming pared 6 bases from V and 7 bases from J, leaving 21 bases between. The CDR3 sequence: CSANYRALRRTQYF. The CDR3, as DNA: TGCAGTGCCAACTACAGGGCCCTTAGGAGGACCCAGTACTTC.

This clonotype was recorded a few times. A much larger clone lies a single base off, so this may be a read error. The chain links TRBV12-3 or TRBV12-4 to TRBJ1-5; the match to TRBD1 covers 9 bases. CDR3 length equals 15 residues. V dropped 4 bases and J dropped 0; count of bases not matched to a gene: 1. The CDR3 DNA sequence: TGTGCCAGCAGTTGGGACAGGGATAGCAATCAGCCCCAGCATTTT. As protein: CASSWDRDSNQPQHF.

In this sample, this clonotype turned up a few times. The V and J genes are TRBV7-9 and TRBJ1-3, with D unclear. Germline V lookup: CDR1 SEHNR, CDR2 FQNEAQ (reference sequence). This CDR3 has 18 residues. Trimming pared 2 bases from V and 0 bases from J, leaving 17 bases between. The CDR3 loop reads CASSLTPGYQRSGNTIYF. The CDR3 DNA follows: TGTGCCAGCAGCTTAACTCCGGGATACCAACGCTCTGGAAACACCATATATTTT.

The chain recombines TRBV3-1 with TRBJ2-7; 7 bases are a match to TRBD2. The germline CDR1 and CDR2 sequences are LGHDT and YNNKEL (reference sequence). The CDR3 runs 14 residues. V shed 4 bases, J shed 2 bases, and the junction held 5 bases outside the gene matches. The CDR3 spells CASSRASGAYEQYF. The CDR3, as DNA: TGTGCCAGCAGCCGGGCTAGCGGAGCCTACGAGCAGTACTTC.

In this sample, this clonotype turned up once. This chain connects TRBV12-3 or TRBV12-4 to TRBJ1-6; D remains ambiguous. The CDR3 has 14 amino acids. Trimming pared 2 bases from V and 9 bases from J, leaving 11 bases between. In nucleotides, the CDR3 is TGTGCCAGCAGTTTATTAAGGGTAGTTTCACCCCTCCACTTT. This encodes CASSLLRVVSPLHF.

The chain uses TRBV18 and TRBJ1-1; D perhaps matches TRBD1 (5 bases). The CDR3 totals 15 residues. CDR1 and CDR2 from the germline V gene are KGHSH and LQKENI. Trimming removed 2 bases at V and 5 bases at J, with 15 bases between. The CDR3 sequence: CASSPGAKGRTEAFF. Written as DNA, the CDR3 is TGTGCCAGCTCACCAGGGGCTAAGGGTAGAACTGAAGCTTTCTTT.

The chain couples TRBV18 to TRBJ1-4, with 10 nucleotides matching TRBD1. This CDR3 has 15 residues. Per germline, CDR1 KGHSH and CDR2 LQKENI. The J segment lost 6 bases and the V segment lost 3 bases, leaving 4 bases of the junction unmatched. DNA for the CDR3: TGTGCCAGCTCACCCCCGGGACAGGGGTATGAAAAACTGTTTTTT. Translation gives CASSPPGQGYEKLFF.

This clonotype was found a few times. The chain is built from TRBV5-1 and TRBJ1-1; no definite D call. The CDR3 extends over 15 amino acids. Looked up from germline, CDR1 is SGHRS and CDR2 is YFSETQ. V was shortened by 0 bases and J by 2 bases, with 11 bases between the two germline ends. The CDR3 spells CASSLAGSGNTEAFF. The CDR3 DNA is TGCGCCAGCAGCTTGGCCGGTAGCGGAAACACTGAAGCTTTCTTT.

This chain joins TRBV6-2 or TRBV6-3 and TRBJ1-1; D remains ambiguous. The germline gives CDR1 MNHEY, CDR2 SVGEGT. This CDR3 region has 13 residues. The ends were cut back, 10 bases at V and 3 bases at J, with 15 bases in the middle. Here the CDR3 DNA reads TGTGCCACCAGGTGGCGCGGGCACACTGAAGCTTTCTTT. Protein: CATRWRGHTEAFF.

At least ten counts were recorded for this clonotype. This sequence joins TRBV5-1 and TRBJ2-1; possibly TRBD2 for D (6 bases). This CDR3 is built from 15 residues. CDR1 SGHRS and CDR2 YFSETQ come from the germline V gene. The germline V and J ends were trimmed by 0 bases and 8 bases, with 15 bases remaining between them. CDR3 nucleotide sequence: TGCGCCAGCAGCTTGGGGGGCACAGGAGGGGATGAGCAGTTCTTC. It encodes CASSLGGTGGDEQFF.

This chain links TRBV5-1 with TRBJ2-5; tentatively, D is TRBD1 or TRBD2 (5 bases each). The germline gives CDR1 SGHRS, CDR2 YFSETQ. Trimming took 0 bases from V and 3 from J, leaving 9 bases between them. The CDR3 sequence is 14 residues long. The CDR3 DNA is TGCGCCAGCAGCTTGGGAGGGGACGAAGAGACCCAGTACTTC. It is translated as CASSLGGDEETQYF.

The sample holds a few counts of this clonotype. The chain links TRBV5-4 to TRBJ2-1; the D gene is possibly TRBD2 (5 bases). The V gene's germline CDR1 is SGHNT and CDR2 YYREEE (reference sequence). V lost 4 bases to trimming and J lost 3 bases, with 8 bases between them. The CDR3 has 13 amino acids. CDR3 DNA: TGTGCCAGCAGCCCGGGGAACTACAATGAGCAGTTCTTC. This codes for CASSPGNYNEQFF.

This clonotype has just a few counts. The chain recombines TRBV4-2 with TRBJ1-6, with D possibly being TRBD1 (5 bases). V was pared by 3 bases and J by 8 bases, with 17 bases between. The CDR3 sequence is 16 residues long. Per germline, CDR1 LGHNA and CDR2 YNFKEQ. The CDR3 DNA is TGTGCCAGCAGCCAGCCCCTCGACAGATACTATTCACCCCTCCACTTT. Its protein is CASSQPLDRYYSPLHF.

This clonotype was seen only a few times. This sequence joins TRBV18 and TRBJ1-1; the D is unclear. The length of the CDR3 is 15 residues. In germline, CDR1 is KGHSH, CDR2 LQKENI. Trimming removed 4 bases from V and 3 bases from J, with 15 bases in between. CDR3: CASSLATALDTEAFF. The CDR3 DNA reads TGTGCCAGCTCACTGGCGACGGCTCTAGACACTGAAGCTTTCTTT.

This clonotype came up a few times. This chain uses TRBV28 with TRBJ1-5, with D possibly matching TRBD1 (5 bases). The CDR3 covers 15 residues. Germline loops: CDR1 MDHEN, CDR2 SYDVKM. V was shortened by 8 bases and J by 0 bases, with 14 bases between the two germline ends. The CDR3 DNA follows: TGTGCCAGCTCGGTCGGGGGAGCTAGCAATCAGCCCCAGCATTTT. This sequence encodes CASSVGGASNQPQHF.

The chain employs TRBV10-3 and TRBJ1-2; weak D call: TRBD1 (5 bases). With 2 bases removed from V and 8 bases from J, the gap between germline ends came to 12 bases. This CDR3 has 13 amino acids. Germline CDR1 is ENHRY and CDR2 is SYGVKD. CDR3 protein: CAISEPGGTGYTF. For the CDR3, the DNA is TGTGCCATCAGTGAGCCGGGAGGGACGGGCTACACCTTC.